The clone carrying this T cell receptor beta chain has a count of ten or more. The antigen is not known. This sample was included in a study of T cells in Graves' hyperthyroidism and ophthalmopathy. Study results and caveats: Ophthalmopathy was distinguished from stable hyperthyroidism by 13 V-J signatures.

Authors of the study amplified TCR beta CDR3 regions from RNA transcripts. During a first-round RT-PCR of the TCR CDR3, the HTBI primer set was used. TCRdb independently ran MiXCR on the multiplex PCR reads; one entry per CDR3 protein. This table holds about 610,000 distinct CDR3 sequences, 46% found once. The sequence was obtained from a woman younger than 35 with Graves' hyperthyroidism. The sample consisted of peripheral blood or thyroid tissue (not recorded which).

As DNA, the CDR3 is TGTGCCAGCAGGGATTTTACAGGGCAGACCCAGTACTTC. Translating gives CASRDFTGQTQYF. This chain joins TRBV5-4 and TRBJ2-5, with D perhaps TRBD1 (6 bases). V lost 5 bases, J lost 6 bases, and 14 bases lay in between. This CDR3 comprises 13 residues. Germline-derived CDR1 and CDR2 are SGHNT and YYREEE (reference sequence). The full variable domain, its missing parts supplied by reference TRBV5-4 and TRBJ2-5, is ETGVTQSPTHLIKTRGQQVTLRCSSQSGHNTVSWYQQALGQGPQFIFQYYREEENGRGNFPPRFSGLQFPNYSSELNVNALELDDSALYLCASRDFTGQTQYFGPGTRLLVL.